Shown below are 10 T cell receptor beta chains from a single sample sequenced in a study of CD8+ T cells in alopecia areata. Investigators isolated RNA and reverse transcribed it into cDNA to act as the sequencing template. Sequencing was performed with immunoSEQ multiplex PCR; in TCRdb, only in-frame clones are kept and a portion is missing. The sample yields around 140,000 clones, more than 85% seen once. As for treatment: oral pan-JAK inhibitor, 5-10 mg twice daily. The specimen comprised CD8+ T cells sorted from blood, sampled at week 4, from a patient treated with tofacitinib. The receptors come from a human donor with alopecia areata.

This chain connects TRBV7-9 to TRBJ2-7; TRBD1 is a possible D gene (6 bases). V lost 5 bases, J lost 0 bases, and 17 bases lay in between. The CDR3 spans 16 residues. The germline CDR1 and CDR2 sequences are SEHNR and FQNEAQ (reference sequence). This CDR3 reads CASSPNRDLSSYEQYF. The CDR3 nucleotides read TGTGCCAGCAGCCCCAACAGGGATTTGAGCTCCTACGAGCAGTACTTC.

This sequence joins TRBV10-3 and TRBJ2-7, with D possibly being TRBD1 (5 bases). The CDR3 totals 11 residues. V lost 7 bases and J lost 3, with 7 bases in between. Germline CDR1 is ENHRY and CDR2 is SYGVKD. The CDR3 is CAIMTDYEQYF. For the CDR3, the DNA is TGTGCCATCATGACAGACTACGAGCAGTACTTC.

The gene calls are TRBV6-5 and TRBJ2-7, with TRBD1 matching over 7 bases. CDR1 is MNHEY and CDR2 is SVGAGI in the germline V gene. J was trimmed by 2 bases and V by 5 bases; bases with no gene match: 3. The CDR3 totals 13 residues. The CDR3, as DNA: TGTGCCAGCAGTGCAGGGACAGCCTACGAGCAGTACTTC. This encodes CASSAGTAYEQYF.

V is TRBV18 and J is TRBJ2-2; TRBD1 matches 10 bases. The V segment lost 2 bases and the J segment 3 bases; nucleotides outside the gene matches: 6. Germline V CDR1 and CDR2: KGHSH, LQKENI. There are 17 residues in the CDR3. The CDR3 here is CASSPKDRGPDTGELFF. DNA of the CDR3: TGTGCCAGCTCACCAAAAGACAGGGGGCCGGACACCGGGGAGCTGTTTTTT.

This clone appeared a few times. The CDR3 bases are TGCAGCGTTGATTCGGGACAGGTTCTCATAACCTTC. Its translation: CSVDSGQVLITF. The V and J genes are TRBV29-1 and TRBJ1-2, with 8 bases matching TRBD1. There are 12 residues in the CDR3. Germline assignment: CDR1 SQVTM and CDR2 ANQGSEA. The V segment lost 3 bases and the J segment 14 bases; nucleotides outside the gene matches: 11.

The chain links TRBV7-9 to TRBJ2-5; 7 nucleotides line up with TRBD1. V lost 5 bases and J lost 2; bases outside the gene matches: 5. The CDR3 has 14 amino acids. Looked up from germline, CDR1 is SEHNR and CDR2 is FQNEAQ (reference sequence). Here the CDR3 reads CASSRPRGQETQYF. The CDR3 nucleotides are TGTGCCAGCAGCAGACCCAGGGGGCAAGAGACCCAGTACTTC.

V is TRBV10-2 and J is TRBJ2-3; weak D call: TRBD1 (6 bases). The V end was cut by 4 bases, the J end by 2 bases, with 10 bases between. The CDR3 loop spans 14 amino acids. The germline V gene encodes CDR1 WSHSY and CDR2 SAAADI. The CDR3 sequence: CASSAGHLTDTQYF. The CDR3 DNA is TGCGCCAGCAGTGCGGGACACCTCACAGATACGCAGTATTTT.

This rearrangement joins TRBV4-2 to TRBJ1-2; 8 positions agree with TRBD1. V shed 1 base, J shed 2 bases, and the junction held 6 bases outside the gene matches. Germline V gene data show CDR1 as LGHNA and CDR2 as YNFKEQ. This CDR3 spans 16 amino acids. The CDR3 here is CASSQGQGMGNYGYTF. As DNA, the CDR3 is TGTGCCAGCAGCCAAGGACAGGGGATGGGGAACTATGGCTACACCTTC.

This clone was observed once. J is TRBJ1-2 and V is TRBV5-4; tentative D call: TRBD1 (6 bases). CDR1 and CDR2 (germline): SGHNT, YYREEE (reference sequence). V lost 1 base to trimming and J lost 8 bases, with 15 bases between them. The CDR3 length is 14 residues. The CDR3, as DNA: TGTGCCAGCAGCTTGATGGCGGGGGACAACGGCTACACCTTC. It yields the protein CASSLMAGDNGYTF. Full variable domain (missing parts from reference TRBV5-4 and TRBJ1-2): ETGVTQSPTHLIKTRGQQVTLRCSSQSGHNTVSWYQQALGQGPQFIFQYYREEENGRGNFPPRFSGLQFPNYSSELNVNALELDDSALYLCASSLMAGDNGYTFGSGTRLTVV.

The chain is built from TRBV7-9 and TRBJ2-7; TRBD1 matches 9 bases. This CDR3 region has 14 residues. The germline V gene encodes CDR1 SEHNR and CDR2 FQNEAQ (reference sequence). After removal of 5 bases from V and 3 bases from J, the junction contained 5 bases not matched to a gene. The CDR3 loop is CASSKEGQGYEQYF. The DNA for the CDR3 is TGTGCCAGCAGCAAAGAGGGACAGGGCTACGAGCAGTACTTC.